These T cell receptor beta chains were read from a single sample in a study of technical replicates of blood from a handful of donors. Assay used: immunoSEQ multiplex PCR; TCRdb lists only in-frame clones, some missing. This sample has around 80,000 clones, with about 91% found just once. Sequences were obtained from T cells isolated from PBMCs. The receptors stem from a human donor in good health. CDR3s include the opening cysteine and the closing phenylalanine or tryptophan. The D gene is left open where the match is weak. For some rows the clone size is stated as once, few or many, or as a class when expanded; others skip it.

j_call v_call clone_size d_call cdr3_aa cdr3_nt
TRBJ2-2 TRBV2 . . CASRTDRNTGELFF TGTGCCAGCAGGACGGACAGGAACACCGGGGAGCTGTTTTTT
TRBJ1-2 TRBV29-1 . . CSVEHGPGYGYTF TGCAGCGTTGAACACGGCCCGGGCTATGGCTACACCTTC
TRBJ1-4 TRBV28 . . CASINRANNEKLFF TGTGCCAGCATCAACAGGGCGAATAATGAAAAACTGTTTTTT
TRBJ2-7 TRBV5-1 few TRBD2 CASSWTSGTIYEQYF TGCGCCAGCAGCTGGACTAGCGGGACGATCTACGAGCAGTACTTC
TRBJ2-3 TRBV6-5 . . CASSYSTGRDTQYF TGTGCCAGCAGTTACTCTACAGGGAGAGATACGCAGTATTTT
TRBJ2-1 TRBV7-8 once TRBD2 CASSSGRLAGGNEQFF TGTGCCAGCAGTTCGGGGCGACTAGCGGGAGGAAATGAGCAGTTCTTC
TRBJ2-7 TRBV6-5 . . CASSSTYEQYF TGTGCCAGCAGTTCTACCTACGAGCAGTACTTC
TRBJ1-1 TRBV6-4 . TRBD1 CASSRTGSTEAFF TGTGCCAGCAGTAGGACAGGCAGCACTGAAGCTTTCTTT
TRBJ2-7 TRBV6-1 . . CASSENPGTYEQYF TGTGCCAGCAGTGAAAATCCGGGGACCTACGAGCAGTACTTC
TRBJ1-2 TRBV7-2 . . CASSPGQNYGYTF TGTGCCAGCAGCCCCGGACAGAACTATGGCTACACCTTC
TRBJ1-2 TRBV19 . . CASSIMGHTAVAYGYTF TGTGCCAGTAGTATAATGGGCCATACGGCCGTTGCATATGGCTACACCTTC
TRBJ1-5 TRBV28 . . CASIQGYNQPQHF TGTGCCAGCATTCAGGGTTACAATCAGCCCCAGCATTTT
TRBJ2-3 TRBV5-1 . . CASSLVTTSLASTDTQYF TGCGCCAGCAGCTTAGTTACTACTAGCCTCGCTAGCACAGATACGCAGTATTTT
TRBJ2-7 TRBV6-5 once . CASQGSERYF TGTGCCAGCCAAGGCTCTGAGCGATACTTC
TRBJ2-7 TRBV13 few . CASSLYRVEDYEQYF TGTGCCAGCAGCCTGTACAGGGTTGAGGACTACGAGCAGTACTTC
TRBJ1-2 TRBV5-1 . . CASSPGGNYGYTF TGCGCCAGCAGCCCGGGGGGGAACTATGGCTACACCTTC
TRBJ1-5 TRBV2 . TRBD1 CASRMSDWAGGQPQHF TGTGCCAGCCGTATGTCAGATTGGGCAGGGGGTCAGCCCCAGCATTTT
TRBJ2-7 TRBV6-6 . TRBD2 CASSSGSIYEQYF TGTGCCAGCAGTAGCGGGAGCATTTACGAGCAGTACTTC
TRBJ2-1 TRBV7-2 . TRBD2 CASSLGLAGVEQFF TGTGCCAGCAGCTTAGGGCTAGCGGGAGTTGAGCAGTTCTTC
TRBJ2-7 TRBV27 . . CASSTGPSYEQYF TGTGCCAGCAGTACAGGGCCCTCCTACGAGCAGTACTTC
TRBJ2-7 TRBV5-4 . TRBD2 CASSLGPETSGSSYEQYF TGTGCCAGCAGCTTGGGACCCGAAACTAGCGGGTCGTCCTACGAGCAGTACTTC
TRBJ1-1 TRBV6-5 . . CASRTVMNTEAFF TGTGCCAGCAGAACGGTTATGAACACTGAAGCTTTCTTT
TRBJ2-7 TRBV18 . . CASSPPGISYEQYF TGTGCCAGCTCACCTCCAGGGATTAGCTACGAGCAGTACTTC
TRBJ1-2 TRBV19 . . CASRPPGGVNYGYTF TGTGCCAGTAGACCCCCTGGGGGGGTTAACTATGGCTACACCTTC
TRBJ2-3 TRBV27 . TRBD2 CASSLSSGINTDTQYF TGTGCCAGCAGTTTATCCAGCGGGATTAACACAGATACGCAGTATTTT
TRBJ2-1 TRBV5-1 . TRBD2 CASSSAGGSYNEQFF TGCGCCAGCAGCTCAGCGGGAGGGTCCTACAATGAGCAGTTCTTC
TRBJ1-4 TRBV4-2 . . CASSQDGRVNEKLFF TGTGCCAGCAGCCAAGATGGCAGGGTTAATGAAAAACTGTTTTTT
TRBJ2-5 TRBV7-9 . TRBD1 CASSSGTVYSQETQYF TGTGCCAGCAGCTCCGGGACAGTCTATTCACAAGAGACCCAGTACTTC
TRBJ2-1 TRBV19 . . CASSIEREGNNEQFF TGTGCCAGTAGTATAGAGAGAGAGGGAAACAATGAGCAGTTCTTC
TRBJ1-2 TRBV16 . . CASSQFGDKSFYTF TGTGCCAGCAGCCAATTCGGGGACAAATCGTTCTACACCTTC
TRBJ2-7 TRBV9 . . CASSATPGLTYEQYF TGTGCCAGCAGCGCCACCCCGGGACTCACCTACGAGCAGTACTTC
TRBJ2-7 TRBV9 . . CASSPIGGSSYEQYF TGTGCCAGCAGCCCAATCGGAGGGTCCTCCTACGAGCAGTACTTC
TRBJ2-7 TRBV19 . TRBD2 CASSILAGEGEQYF TGTGCCAGTAGTATTCTAGCGGGAGAAGGCGAGCAGTACTTC
TRBJ2-7 TRBV5-1 . TRBD1 CASSSGTGDYEQYF TGCGCCAGCAGCTCCGGGACAGGGGACTACGAGCAGTACTTC
TRBJ1-1 TRBV25-1 once . CASSEAAPLDTEAFF TGTGCCAGCAGTGAAGCGGCACCTTTAGACACTGAAGCTTTCTTT
TRBJ2-7 TRBV10-3 . . CAISRVDEQYF TGTGCCATAAGTCGGGTCGACGAGCAGTACTTC
TRBJ2-7 TRBV6-1 once . CASSERGGEAYEQYF TGTGCCAGCAGTGAAAGGGGAGGTGAGGCCTACGAGCAGTACTTC
TRBJ2-2 TRBV7-6 few . CASSQGGSWDGELFF TGTGCCAGCAGTCAAGGGGGTAGCTGGGACGGGGAGCTGTTTTTT
TRBJ2-3 TRBV7-9 . TRBD2 CASSFLAGGPDTQYF TGTGCCAGCAGCTTCCTAGCGGGAGGGCCAGATACGCAGTATTTT
TRBJ1-2 TRBV7-2 . . CASSALETYGYTF TGTGCCAGCAGCGCTCTAGAAACCTATGGCTACACCTTC
TRBJ1-3 TRBV9 . TRBD1 CASSVAGQGVPGNTIYF TGTGCCAGCAGCGTAGCCGGACAGGGAGTACCTGGAAACACCATATATTTT
TRBJ2-2 TRBV9 . TRBD1 CASSLTGNRELFF TGTGCCAGCAGCCTGACAGGGAACCGGGAGCTGTTTTTT
TRBJ1-1 TRBV7-2 few . CASSLGVSTFF TGTGCCAGCAGCTTAGGAGTAAGTACTTTCTTT
TRBJ1-4 TRBV10-3 . . CAISEGGEEEKLFF TGTGCCATCAGTGAGGGAGGGGAGGAAGAAAAACTGTTTTTT
TRBJ1-1 TRBV28 . . CASSIPEEGNTEAFF TGTGCCAGCAGCATTCCTGAGGAGGGGAACACTGAAGCTTTCTTT
TRBJ2-1 TRBV2 . . CASRIPGLVNEQFF TGTGCCAGCAGGATCCCGGGACTCGTAAATGAGCAGTTCTTC
TRBJ2-1 TRBV4-3 . TRBD2 CASSQDRSGRGEQFF TGCGCCAGCAGCCAAGATCGAAGCGGGAGGGGTGAGCAGTTCTTC
TRBJ2-3 TRBV29-1 . TRBD1 CSVEGTRQGAGDTQYF TGCAGCGTTGAAGGCACAAGGCAGGGGGCAGGGGATACGCAGTATTTT